The clone carrying this T cell receptor (beta chain) was found many times. Its antigen remains unidentified. The CDR3 length is 15 residues. UMIs were added to TCR cDNA along with a universal primer site when it was made by 5'RACE template switching. TCRdb recomputed calls from the 5' RACE reads with MiXCR, one row per CDR3 protein. This sample has 240,000 or so distinct CDR3 sequences, with less than 8.5% found just once. The sample comes from a study of T cells after yellow fever vaccination. Study-level background: Where fractions had low cell numbers, libraries were prepared from them with the SMART-Seq v4 Ultra Low Input RNA kit.

General study results and limits: It was a small share of clonotypes that appeared in both CD4 and CD8 compartments. Detected again after the booster were most primary-vaccination clones, at approximately 96% CD4 and 70% to 90% CD8.

The sequences come from CD4+ T cells sorted from PBMCs, collected 15 days after the yellow fever booster vaccination. The chain employs TRBV21-1 and TRBJ2-1; TRBD1 is the table's D call, not checked against the DNA. TRBV21-1 is deemed a pseudogene. This clonotype was sampled from a man younger than 40 who received the YFV17D yellow fever vaccine. This chain's CDR3 is CASSNGASWHDEQFF. CDR3 bases: TGTGCCAGCAGCAATGGGGCTTCTTGGCACGATGAGCAGTTCTTC.